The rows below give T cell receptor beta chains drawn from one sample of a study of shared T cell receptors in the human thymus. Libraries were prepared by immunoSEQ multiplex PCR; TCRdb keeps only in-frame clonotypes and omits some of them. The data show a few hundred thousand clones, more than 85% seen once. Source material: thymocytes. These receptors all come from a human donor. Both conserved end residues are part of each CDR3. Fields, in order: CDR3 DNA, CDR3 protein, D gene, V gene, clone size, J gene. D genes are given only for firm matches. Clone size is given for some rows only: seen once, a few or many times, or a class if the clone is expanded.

TGTGCCAGCACCAAGAGGTACAGGGGCGACTTTAACTATGGCTACACCTTC CASTKRYRGDFNYGYTF TRBD1 TRBV2 once TRBJ1-2
TGTGCCAGCAGTCCCACATGGACTGGCAAGTCCTACAATGAGCAGTTCTTC CASSPTWTGKSYNEQFF - TRBV28 - TRBJ2-1
TGCGCCAGCAGTGATCAGTTTCCGTGGCTTGGGCAGTTCTTC CASSDQFPWLGQFF - TRBV10-2 - TRBJ2-1
TGCGCCAGCAGTACCTTGGACGGGGATCCATTTGAAAAACTGTTTTTT CASSTLDGDPFEKLFF - TRBV5-1 - TRBJ1-4
TGTGCCAGCACAACTAGCGGGAGGGAGGACTACGAGCAGTACTTC CASTTSGREDYEQYF TRBD2 TRBV28 - TRBJ2-7
TGTGCCAGCAGCCCCCGTTCCCGGATGGATACGCAGTATTTT CASSPRSRMDTQYF - TRBV11-2 - TRBJ2-3
TGTGCCAGCAGCCAAGGACGGGGCATGGACGGTGGCTACACCTTC CASSQGRGMDGGYTF - TRBV4-2 - TRBJ1-2
TGTGCCAGCAGCTTAGGTCGGGAGACCCCCAATGAGCAGTTCTTC CASSLGRETPNEQFF - TRBV7-6 - TRBJ2-1
TGTGCCAGCACATCAGGGGTGAATGAGCAGTTCTTC CASTSGVNEQFF - TRBV2 - TRBJ2-1
TGCGCCAGCAAGAAAGGACAGATCGATGGCTACACCTTC CASKKGQIDGYTF - TRBV5-1 - TRBJ1-2
TGTGCCACCACACTTGTAAGCTCCTACAATGAGCAGTTCTTC CATTLVSSYNEQFF - TRBV15 - TRBJ2-1
TGTGCCAGCAGTTGGCAGGCGTACTACAATGAGCAGTTCTTC CASSWQAYYNEQFF - TRBV27 - TRBJ2-1
TGTGCCAGCAGCCCGGTCCCAAGCCGGGGAGGCAATGAGCAGTTCTTC CASSPVPSRGGNEQFF - TRBV7-3 - TRBJ2-1
TGTGCCAGCAGACCGCGGGACAGGGGGGTAAAACTGTTTTTT CASRPRDRGVKLFF TRBD1 TRBV28 - TRBJ1-4
TGTGCCAGCAGCTCCTCGGACAGGGGGAATGAAAAACTGTTTTTT CASSSSDRGNEKLFF TRBD1 TRBV9 - TRBJ1-4
TGTGCCATCAGACCTCCGGGACGGGGGTACGAGCAGTACTTC CAIRPPGRGYEQYF - TRBV10-3 - TRBJ2-7
TGCGCCAGCAGCTTGGCCGGGCGCCAAGAGACCCAGTACTTC CASSLAGRQETQYF - TRBV5-1 - TRBJ2-5
TGTGCCAGCAGCAAACAAAAACGACAGGGTCAGAACTATGGCTACACCTTC CASSKQKRQGQNYGYTF - TRBV21-1 - TRBJ1-2
TGCGCCAGCAGTTACTCTAGCGGGAGCTCCTACGAGCAGTACTTC CASSYSSGSSYEQYF TRBD2 TRBV10-2 - TRBJ2-7
TGTTCCAGCAGTTTAAGGCTAGCGGGAGGGGAGGAGACCCAGTACTTC CSSSLRLAGGEETQYF TRBD2 TRBV28 - TRBJ2-5
TGTGCCTGGAGTGATGGGGGACTGTTGAGTAACTATGGCTACACCTTC CAWSDGGLLSNYGYTF - TRBV30 - TRBJ1-2
TGTGCCAGCAGTGGCCTAGGACAGAGTAAGAACACTGAAGCTTTCTTT CASSGLGQSKNTEAFF - TRBV28 - TRBJ1-1
TGTGCCAGCAGCTTTAAAAAGACAGGTCTCTACGAGCAGTACTTC CASSFKKTGLYEQYF - TRBV5-6 - TRBJ2-7
TGTGCCAGCTCACCATGGGAGCCAGGGGACAATGAGCAGTTCTTC CASSPWEPGDNEQFF - TRBV18 - TRBJ2-1
TGTGCCAGCAGCTTTGGACAGGGGTCCCTCGTCGAGCAGTTCTTC CASSFGQGSLVEQFF TRBD1 TRBV5-6 - TRBJ2-1
TGTGCTGGTGGTTTGGTAGATTATAGGGGGCGCGACTATGGCTACACCTTC CAGGLVDYRGRDYGYTF TRBD1 TRBV12-5 once TRBJ1-2
TGTGCCAGCAGCCGATGTCCCCGGCTAGCGGCCCTGGGGGAGCAGTACTTC CASSRCPRLAALGEQYF TRBD2 TRBV28 - TRBJ2-7
TGTGCCAGCAGTGAAAACGAAAACAGGGTTTTAGAGACCCAGTACTTC CASSENENRVLETQYF - TRBV6-4 - TRBJ2-5
TGTGCCAGCAGCTTAGAACTGGCAGGTAGCTCCTACAATGAGCAGTTCTTC CASSLELAGSSYNEQFF - TRBV11-3 - TRBJ2-1
TGTGCCAGCAGCAGAGACAGCACAGATACGCAGTATTTT CASSRDSTDTQYF - TRBV21-1 few TRBJ2-3
TGTGCCACCAGCAGAGTGGGGGATTATGGGGAGACCCAGTACTTC CATSRVGDYGETQYF - TRBV15 - TRBJ2-5
TGTGCCAGCAGCTCGGTGGCAGGGGGTACCCATAACATTCAGTACTTC CASSSVAGGTHNIQYF TRBD1 TRBV7-2 - TRBJ2-4
TGTGCCAGCAGTGGTGGCAGGCGAGGCACAGATACGCAGTATTTT CASSGGRRGTDTQYF - TRBV2 few TRBJ2-3
TGTGCCAGTAGTAAGGGGGACTACCCGCGGGAGCAGTACTTC CASSKGDYPREQYF - TRBV19 - TRBJ2-7
TGTGCTAGTGGTTACCCCGAGCAAGAGACCCAGTACTTC CASGYPEQETQYF - TRBV12-5 once TRBJ2-5
TGCGCCAGCAGCCCGGGACTAGAGACTGAGCAGTTCTTC CASSPGLETEQFF TRBD2 TRBV5-1 - TRBJ2-1
TGTGCCAGCAGCTCCACTAGCGGGACCTACAATGAGCAGTTCTTC CASSSTSGTYNEQFF TRBD2 TRBV7-3 once TRBJ2-1
TGTGCCAGTAGTATCCGACAGGGGAGGACTGAAGCTTTCTTT CASSIRQGRTEAFF TRBD1 TRBV19 once TRBJ1-1
TGTGCCAGCAGCGCCCCCCGGTATCCCTACAATGAGCAGTTCTTC CASSAPRYPYNEQFF - TRBV9 - TRBJ2-1
TGTGCCAGCAGTTATGCCGCGAGGTGCTATGAGCAGTTCTTC CASSYAARCYEQFF - TRBV28 - TRBJ2-1
TGCGCCAGCAGTGATCCGACTAGCGGGCGTAACAATGAGCAGTTCTTC CASSDPTSGRNNEQFF TRBD2 TRBV10-2 once TRBJ2-1
TGTGCCACCAGCAGAGACCCGAAAGGGGAGCTGTTTTTT CATSRDPKGELFF - TRBV15 - TRBJ2-2
TGCAGCGTGCTCCTGGGAAACACCATATATTTT CSVLLGNTIYF - TRBV29-1 - TRBJ1-3
TGTGCCAGCAGCGATCCTTACGAGCAGTACTTC CASSDPYEQYF - TRBV6-1 - TRBJ2-7